This TCR beta chain stems from a study of shared clonotypes between healthy human individuals. Overall study results and limits: Non-shared clonotypes had lower generation probabilities than clonotypes shared by all four sorted-subset donors. Sampling covered nothing but blood. Tissue TCR repertoires likely differ from those found in blood. It was observed that approximately 5% of naive CD4 clonotypes were shared across a handful of donors.

In the CD4+ fraction, cells were divided into CD45RA+ naive and CD45RA-negative memory subsets. Using immunoSEQ multiplex PCR, the repertoire was profiled, and TCRdb retains in-frame clones only, with some absent. The data contain hundreds of thousands of clones, around 72% of them singletons. About this clone: Its antigen is undetermined.

The sequence was obtained from a woman aged 25 to 39 in good health. Sample: memory CD4+ T cells sorted from blood. Subset meaning: CD45RA-negative fraction.

The CDR3 reads CASSLREGPYEQYF. CDR3 nucleotides: TGTGCCAGCAGCTTACGGGAGGGCCCATACGAGCAGTACTTC. The chain is built from TRBV11-2 and TRBJ2-5; 8 bases fit TRBD2. The assigned J gene may be wrong: the sequence end matches TRBJ2-7 better. Germline CDR1 is SGHAT and CDR2 is FQNNGV. The CDR3 runs to 14 residues.